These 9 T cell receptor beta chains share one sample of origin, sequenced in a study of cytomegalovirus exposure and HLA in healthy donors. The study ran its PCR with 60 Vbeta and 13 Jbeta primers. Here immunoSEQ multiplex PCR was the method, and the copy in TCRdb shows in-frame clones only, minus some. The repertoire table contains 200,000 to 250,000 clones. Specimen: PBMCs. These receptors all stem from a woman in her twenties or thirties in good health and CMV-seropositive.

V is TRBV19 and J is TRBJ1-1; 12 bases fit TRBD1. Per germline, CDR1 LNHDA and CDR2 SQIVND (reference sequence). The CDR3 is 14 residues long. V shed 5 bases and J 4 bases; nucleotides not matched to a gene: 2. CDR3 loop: CASSPGQGATEAFF. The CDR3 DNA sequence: TGTGCCAGTAGTCCGGGACAGGGGGCCACTGAAGCTTTCTTT. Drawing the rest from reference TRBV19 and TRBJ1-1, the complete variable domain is DGGITQSPKYLFRKEGQNVTLSCEQNLNHDAMYWYRQDPGQGLRLIYYSQIVNDFQKGDIAEGYSVSREKKESFPLTVTSAQKNPTAFYLCASSPGQGATEAFFGQGTRLTVV.

The CDR3 is CASSSGAGPTNEQFF. The DNA for the CDR3 is TGTGCCAGCAGCTCTGGGGCAGGGCCCACCAATGAGCAGTTCTTC. The rearrangement joins TRBV9 to TRBJ2-1; D might be TRBD1 (5 bases). V lost 4 bases, J lost 6 bases, and 17 bases lay in between. This CDR3 comprises 15 residues. Germline lookup yields CDR1 SGDLS and CDR2 YYNGEE.

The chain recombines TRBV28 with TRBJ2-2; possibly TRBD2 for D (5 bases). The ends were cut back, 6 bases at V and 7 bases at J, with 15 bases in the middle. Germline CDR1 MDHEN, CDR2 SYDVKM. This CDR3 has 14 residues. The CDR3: CASSPDASGGELFF. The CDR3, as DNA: TGTGCCAGCAGCCCGGACGCCAGCGGCGGGGAGCTGTTTTTT.

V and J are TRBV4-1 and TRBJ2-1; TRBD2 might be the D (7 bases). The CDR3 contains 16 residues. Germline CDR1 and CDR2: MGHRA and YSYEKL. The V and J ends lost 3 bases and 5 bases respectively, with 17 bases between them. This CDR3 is CASSHQKGGGDNEQFF. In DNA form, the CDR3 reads TGCGCCAGCAGCCACCAAAAGGGAGGGGGGGACAATGAGCAGTTCTTC.

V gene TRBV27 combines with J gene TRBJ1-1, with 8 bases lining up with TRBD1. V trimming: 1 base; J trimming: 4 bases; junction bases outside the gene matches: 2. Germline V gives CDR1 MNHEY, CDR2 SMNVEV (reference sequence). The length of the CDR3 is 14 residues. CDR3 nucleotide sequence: TGTGCCAGCAGTTTATATACAGGGGGCACTGAAGCTTTCTTT. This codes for CASSLYTGGTEAFF.

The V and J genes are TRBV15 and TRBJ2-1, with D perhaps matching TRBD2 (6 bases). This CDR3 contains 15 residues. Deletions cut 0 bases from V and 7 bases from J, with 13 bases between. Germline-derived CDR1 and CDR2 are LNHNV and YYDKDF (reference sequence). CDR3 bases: TGTGCCACCAGCAGAGATCGGATTGGAGGGAATGAGCAGTTCTTC. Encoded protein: CATSRDRIGGNEQFF. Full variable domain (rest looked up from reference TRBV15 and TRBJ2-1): DAMVIQNPRYQVTQFGKPVTLSCSQTLNHNVMYWYQQKSSQAPKLLFHYYDKDFNNEADTPDNFQSRRPNTSFCFLDIRSPGLGDTAMYLCATSRDRIGGNEQFFGPGTRLTVL.

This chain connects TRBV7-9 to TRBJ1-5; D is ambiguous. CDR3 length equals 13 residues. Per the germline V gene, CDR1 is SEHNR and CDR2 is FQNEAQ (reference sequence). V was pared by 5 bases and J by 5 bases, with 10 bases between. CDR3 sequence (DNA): TGTGCCAGCAGCCTTCAGGATTATCAGCCCCAGCATTTT. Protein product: CASSLQDYQPQHF.

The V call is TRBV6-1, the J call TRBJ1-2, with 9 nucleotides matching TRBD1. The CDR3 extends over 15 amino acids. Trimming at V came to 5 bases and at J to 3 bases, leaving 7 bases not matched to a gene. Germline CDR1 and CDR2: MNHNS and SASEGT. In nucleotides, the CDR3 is TGTGCCAGCAGTCCTGGACAGGGGAGGGACTATGGCTACACCTTC. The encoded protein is CASSPGQGRDYGYTF.

DNA of the CDR3: TGCGCCAGCAGCTTGGCGCAGGGGTATTACTATGGCTACACCTTC. Protein: CASSLAQGYYYGYTF. The gene calls are TRBV5-1 and TRBJ1-2; D possibly corresponds to TRBD1 (6 bases). Germline CDR1 reads SGHRS; CDR2 reads YFSETQ. The V end lost 0 bases, the J end lost 3 bases, and 12 bases lay between the germline ends. This CDR3 spans 15 amino acids.